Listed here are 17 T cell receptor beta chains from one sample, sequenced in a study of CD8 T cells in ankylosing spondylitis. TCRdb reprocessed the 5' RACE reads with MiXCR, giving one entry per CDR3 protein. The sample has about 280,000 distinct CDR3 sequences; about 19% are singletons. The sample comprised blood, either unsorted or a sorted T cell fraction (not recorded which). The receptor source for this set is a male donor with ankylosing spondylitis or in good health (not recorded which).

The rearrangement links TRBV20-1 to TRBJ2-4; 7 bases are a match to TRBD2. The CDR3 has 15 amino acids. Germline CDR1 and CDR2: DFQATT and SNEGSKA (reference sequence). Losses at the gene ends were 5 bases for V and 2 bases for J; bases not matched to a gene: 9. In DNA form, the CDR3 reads TGCAGTGCTCCCCCGGCCGGGGGGACCAAAAACATTCAGTACTTC. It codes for CSAPPAGGTKNIQYF.

The CDR3 is CASSPEAYNEQFF. As DNA, the CDR3 is TGTGCCAGCTCACCTGAAGCTTACAATGAGCAGTTCTTC. This chain uses TRBV18 with TRBJ2-1; the D is unclear. Per germline, CDR1 KGHSH and CDR2 LQKENI. This CDR3 region has 13 residues. Trimming cost V 3 bases and J 4 bases, with 7 bases left between them.

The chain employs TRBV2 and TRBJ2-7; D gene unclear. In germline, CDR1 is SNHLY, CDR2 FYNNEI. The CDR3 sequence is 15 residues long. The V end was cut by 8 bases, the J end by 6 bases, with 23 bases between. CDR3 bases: TGTGCCAGCTCTAAGGGTTGGATAGAAGGCGGCGAGCAGTACGTC. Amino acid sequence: CASSKGWIEGGEQYV.

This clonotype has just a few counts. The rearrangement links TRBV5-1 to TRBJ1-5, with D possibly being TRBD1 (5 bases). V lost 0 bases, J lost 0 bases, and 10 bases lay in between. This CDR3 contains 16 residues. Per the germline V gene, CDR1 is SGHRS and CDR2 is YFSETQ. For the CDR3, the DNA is TGCGCCAGCAGCTTGGGAGACAGACATAGCAATCAGCCCCAGCATTTT. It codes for CASSLGDRHSNQPQHF.

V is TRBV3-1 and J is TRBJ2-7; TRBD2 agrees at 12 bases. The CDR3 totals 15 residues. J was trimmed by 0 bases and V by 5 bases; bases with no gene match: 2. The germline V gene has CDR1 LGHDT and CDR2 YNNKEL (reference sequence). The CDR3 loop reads CASSETSGGSYEQYV. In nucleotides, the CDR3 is TGTGCCAGCAGCGAGACTAGCGGGGGCTCCTACGAGCAGTACGTC.

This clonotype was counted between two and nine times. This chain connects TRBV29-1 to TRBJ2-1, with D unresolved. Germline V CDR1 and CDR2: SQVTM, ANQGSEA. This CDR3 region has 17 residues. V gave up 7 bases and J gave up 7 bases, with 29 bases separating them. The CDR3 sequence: CSATQPPEQTGLNEQFF. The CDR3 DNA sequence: TGCAGCGCGACCCAACCCCCAGAACAGACTGGCCTAAATGAGCAGTTCTTC.

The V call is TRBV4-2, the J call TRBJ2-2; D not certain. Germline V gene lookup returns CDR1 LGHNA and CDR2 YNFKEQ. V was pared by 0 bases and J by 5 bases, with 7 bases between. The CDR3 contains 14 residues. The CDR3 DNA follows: TGTGCCAGCAGCCAAGAGACGCGTACCGGGGAGCTGTTTTTT. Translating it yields CASSQETRTGELFF.

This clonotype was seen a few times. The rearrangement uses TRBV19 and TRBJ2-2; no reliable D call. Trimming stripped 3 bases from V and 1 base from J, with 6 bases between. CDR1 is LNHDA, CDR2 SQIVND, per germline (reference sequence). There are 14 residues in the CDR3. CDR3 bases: TGTGCCAGTAGTATGCGCCAGAACACCGGGGAGCTGTTTTTT. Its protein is CASSMRQNTGELFF.

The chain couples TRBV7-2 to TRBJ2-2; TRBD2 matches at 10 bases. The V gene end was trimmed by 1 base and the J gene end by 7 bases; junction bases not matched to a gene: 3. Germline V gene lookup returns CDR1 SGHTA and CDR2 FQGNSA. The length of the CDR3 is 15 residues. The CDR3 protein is CASSLESSGGGELFF. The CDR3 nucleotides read TGTGCCAGCAGCTTAGAGTCTAGCGGGGGCGGGGAGCTGTTTTTT.

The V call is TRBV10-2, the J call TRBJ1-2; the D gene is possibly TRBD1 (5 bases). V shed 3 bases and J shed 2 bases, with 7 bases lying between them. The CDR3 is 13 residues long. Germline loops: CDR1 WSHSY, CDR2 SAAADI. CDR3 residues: CASSEGENYGYTF. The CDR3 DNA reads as TGCGCCAGCAGTGAAGGGGAGAACTATGGCTACACCTTC.

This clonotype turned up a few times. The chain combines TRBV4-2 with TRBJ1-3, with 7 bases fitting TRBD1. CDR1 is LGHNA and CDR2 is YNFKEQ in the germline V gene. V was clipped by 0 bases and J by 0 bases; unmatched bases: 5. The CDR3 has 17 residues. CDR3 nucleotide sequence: TGTGCCAGCAGCCAAGATTACAGGGGCTCCTCTGGAAACACCATATATTTT. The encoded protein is CASSQDYRGSSGNTIYF.

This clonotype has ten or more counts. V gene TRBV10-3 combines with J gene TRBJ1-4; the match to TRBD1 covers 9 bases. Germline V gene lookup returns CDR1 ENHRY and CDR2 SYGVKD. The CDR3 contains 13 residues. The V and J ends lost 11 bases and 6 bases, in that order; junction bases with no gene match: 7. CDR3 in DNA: TGTGCCGTGGGACAGGGATGGGATGAAAAACTGTTTTTT. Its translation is CAVGQGWDEKLFF.

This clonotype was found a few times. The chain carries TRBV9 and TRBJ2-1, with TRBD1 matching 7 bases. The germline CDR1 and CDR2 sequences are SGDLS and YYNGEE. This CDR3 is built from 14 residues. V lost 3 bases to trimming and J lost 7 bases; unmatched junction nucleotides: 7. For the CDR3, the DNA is TGTGCCAGCAGCGGGGACAGTCCTAGGAATGAGCAGTTCTTC. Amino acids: CASSGDSPRNEQFF.

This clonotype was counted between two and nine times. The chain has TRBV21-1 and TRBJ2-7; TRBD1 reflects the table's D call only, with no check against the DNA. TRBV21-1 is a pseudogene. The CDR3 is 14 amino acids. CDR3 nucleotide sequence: TGTGCCAGCAGCACGCAGGGGGCCTCCTACGAGCAGTACGTC. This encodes CASSTQGASYEQYV.

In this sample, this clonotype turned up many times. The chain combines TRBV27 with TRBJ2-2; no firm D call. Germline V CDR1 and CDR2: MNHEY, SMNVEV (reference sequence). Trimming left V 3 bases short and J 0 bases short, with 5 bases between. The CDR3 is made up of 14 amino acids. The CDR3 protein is CASSFGPNTGELFF. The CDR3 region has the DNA TGTGCCAGCAGTTTTGGTCCGAACACCGGGGAGCTGTTTTTT.

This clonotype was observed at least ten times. The CDR3 nucleotides read TGTGCCAGCAGCGTGAAAGGGTCAGGCGTTATTAGCTCCTACGAGCAGTACGTC. The encoded protein is CASSVKGSGVISSYEQYV. The chain has TRBV5-6 and TRBJ2-7; D call uncertain. Germline V gives CDR1 SGHDT, CDR2 YYEEEE. CDR3 size: 18 residues. V lost 4 bases and J lost 0, with 23 bases in between.

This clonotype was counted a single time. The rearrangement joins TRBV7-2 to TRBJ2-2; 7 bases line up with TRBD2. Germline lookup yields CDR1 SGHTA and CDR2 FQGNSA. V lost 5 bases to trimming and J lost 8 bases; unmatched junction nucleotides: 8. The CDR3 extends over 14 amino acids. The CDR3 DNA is TGTGCCAGCAGCGAGAACAGCGGGGCTGGGGAGCTGTTTTTT. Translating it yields CASSENSGAGELFF.